The clone carrying this T cell receptor (beta chain) was counted at least ten times. The CDR3 covers 17 residues. Per the germline V gene, CDR1 is SEHNR and CDR2 is FQNEAQ (reference sequence). Trimming cost V 4 bases and J 1 base; bases outside gene matches: 8. TCRdb reprocessed the 5' RACE reads via MiXCR and lists one record per CDR3 protein. The sample records under 900,000 distinct CDR3 sequences, about 12% being singletons. The sample originates from a study of identical twins. These data also featured in a second study, about yellow fever vaccine responses in identical twins.

The chain carries TRBV7-9 and TRBJ2-3; 10 bases are a match to TRBD2. Sequencing was done on a sample of PBMCs. This TCR came from a young woman in good health. The CDR3 nucleotides read TGTGCCAGCAGCTCTAGCCCCACTAGCGGGGGCACAGATACGCAGTATTTT. Residues: CASSSSPTSGGTDTQYF.